In this sample, the clone carrying this T cell receptor beta chain turned up once. The source of the sample is a study of OX40 agonist ivuxolimab in advanced cancers. TCRdb's copy holds only in-frame clones and misses some; the assay was immunoSEQ multiplex PCR. Of 100,000 to 150,000 clones listed, about nine tenths are singletons. This specimen consisted of CD4+ or CD8+ T cells sorted from blood, obtained in a trial of the OX40 agonist ivuxolimab. The TCR originated in an adult with an advanced solid tumor such as melanoma, head and neck, liver or kidney cancer.

In DNA, the CDR3 is TGTGCTAGTGGCTCCCCGGAAAATACGCAGTATTTT. Its protein product is CASGSPENTQYF. This chain connects TRBV12-5 to TRBJ2-3; D not certain. V was clipped by 6 bases and J by 7 bases, with 11 bases between them. This CDR3 has 12 amino acids. Germline CDR1 is LGHNT and CDR2 is FRNRAP.